This paragraph reports one TCR beta chain. Its antigen is not known. This record belongs to a study of cytomegalovirus exposure and HLA in healthy donors. Study-wide background: From donors who were HLA-typed, an early data release held about 89 million unique TCRs. Study-level findings and limits: Some TCR beta chains (roughly 160 of them) were listed as cytomegalovirus-associated.

This CDR3 spans 13 amino acids. The V and J ends lost 0 bases and 7 bases respectively, with 9 bases between them. Germline V lookup: CDR1 ENHRY, CDR2 SYGVKD. A multiplex PCR was run with 60 Vbeta primers and 13 Jbeta primers. The method was immunoSEQ multiplex PCR; TCRdb's version includes in-frame clones alone and lacks a portion of them. This sample has tens of thousands of clones; around 76% occur once, and the top ten carry about a tenth. The clonotype was recovered from a young man in good health and CMV-seropositive. Sequences were obtained from PBMCs. The V and J genes are TRBV10-3 and TRBJ2-5; D ambiguous. The CDR3 region has the DNA TGTGCCATCAGTGAGTCAATTATGGCGACCCAGTACTTC. As protein: CAISESIMATQYF.